The rows below give T cell receptor beta chains drawn from one sample of a study of T-cell memory formation after mild COVID-19. TCRdb processed the 5' RACE reads anew with MiXCR; each CDR3 protein has one entry. Among 470,000 or so distinct CDR3 sequences listed, 18% were seen once. The sample taken for sequencing was PBMCs or a T cell subset sorted from them (not recorded which). Every receptor here comes from a man between 18 and 35 years old who had mild COVID-19 (a few samples of this study predate the infection). Cell type and time point are not known. The conserved cysteine and the conserved F or W are not part of the CDR3 here.

V	CDR3
TRBV2	ASRPGRDSGNTIY
TRBV20-1	SASTGVAETQY
TRBV27	ASSLSARDGYT
TRBV6-2/TRBV6-3	ASSYGETGDFLNIQY
TRBV5-1	ASSLEDGTDTQY
TRBV7-9	ASSLEVRSDGYT
TRBV6-2/TRBV6-3	ASSLGYIHRVLMNTEAF
TRBV5-8	ASSLVYAAEQF
TRBV30	AWSRGAGPAF
TRBV3-1	ASSQDASGETQY
TRBV20-1	SAGPYKETQY
TRBV7-9	ASSSIPGAGDTQY
TRBV7-9	ASSFRSTEQY
TRBV20-1	SASSTVVAWYGYT
TRBV12-5	ASGLATNYGYT
TRBV12-3/TRBV12-4	ASSPSRDRGPEAF
TRBV20-1	SADRGLQETQY
TRBV15	ATSGDTGGVQY